Presented here are 8 T cell receptor beta chains from one specimen sequenced in a study of blood T cells in healthy people across ages (dated by TCRdb to the mid-2010s). The library was prepared using 5' RACE. TCRdb names Illumina HiSeq 2500 as the instrument used. A second PCR of about 7 to 12 cycles was run with a J-beta primer mix and a sample-barcoded 5' primer. TCRdb handled the public reads itself, with Q25 trimming in fastp and clone calling in MiXCR, and kept productive beta chains. Rows with a matching CDR3 protein are joined into one entry that keeps the most common DNA and genes. The table for this sample lists roughly 680,000 distinct CDR3 sequences; about 51% of them were counted only once. Of the sample, 13% falls within the top ten clones. The sample comprised blood. These receptors were collected from a woman of 80 years or more in good health.

The gene calls are TRBV18 and TRBJ2-1, with a tentative D call TRBD2 (6 bases). The germline V and J ends were trimmed by 0 bases and 0 bases, with 9 bases remaining between them. The CDR3 spans 16 residues. Germline-derived CDR1 and CDR2 are KGHSH and LQKENI. The CDR3 sequence: CASSPPAGGSYNEQFF. The CDR3 nucleotides are TGTGCCAGCTCACCACCCGCCGGGGGCTCCTACAATGAGCAGTTCTTC.

In the case of this clonotype: A much bigger clone sits one base away, suggesting this may be a read error. The chain joins TRBV7-3 to TRBJ2-5; either TRBD1 or TRBD2 may supply D (6 bases each). This CDR3 comprises 16 residues. In germline, CDR1 is SGHTA, CDR2 FQGTGA. V was cut by 1 base and J by 11 bases, with 23 bases left in between. The CDR3 protein is CASSLMSGAGYNEQYF. Written as DNA, the CDR3 is TGTGCCAGCAGCTTAATGTCGGGGGCGGGTTACAATGAGCAGTACTTC.

This chain uses TRBV29-1 with TRBJ2-5, with 9 bases lining up with TRBD2. The CDR3 has 17 amino acids. Germline V gene data show CDR1 as SQVTM and CDR2 as ANQGSEA. With V trimmed by 1 base and J by 4 bases, 13 bases remained unmatched. The CDR3 reads CSVEGFSGTSNAETQYF. CDR3 in DNA: TGCAGCGTTGAAGGATTCTCAGGGACTAGCAACGCAGAGACCCAGTACTTC.

V usage is TRBV29-1 and J usage is TRBJ2-1; TRBD1 aligns across 7 bases. After removal of 4 bases from V and 2 bases from J, the junction contained 5 bases not matched to a gene. Per germline, CDR1 SQVTM and CDR2 ANQGSEA. This CDR3 contains 14 residues. The CDR3 DNA sequence: TGCAGCGTTGTCCGGGGACAGACCTACAATGAGCAGTTCTTC. Its translation is CSVVRGQTYNEQFF.

Note on this clonotype: A much larger clonotype is one base distant, so this may be a read error. V usage is TRBV7-2 and J usage is TRBJ2-7; D ambiguous. Between the trimmed V and J ends, which lost 5 bases and 2 bases, there was a span of 10 bases. The CDR3 is made up of 13 amino acids. Germline CDR1 SGHTA, CDR2 FQGNSA. The DNA for the CDR3 is TGTGCCAGCAGCGTAGTCCCTACCTACGAGCAGTACTTC. Residues: CASSVVPTYEQYF.

This clonotype has more than one count but fewer than ten. The chain has TRBV5-1 and TRBJ1-2, with TRBD1 as a possible D gene (5 bases). The V and J ends lost 0 bases and 4 bases respectively, with 13 bases between them. Germline CDR1 reads SGHRS; CDR2 reads YFSETQ. CDR3 length: 15 residues. The CDR3 loop reads CASSLEGGDGYGYTF. The CDR3 nucleotides are TGCGCCAGCAGCTTGGAAGGTGGGGACGGCTATGGCTACACCTTC.

A word on this clonotype: This may come from a read error, since a much larger clone is one base off. V and J are TRBV12-3 or TRBV12-4 and TRBJ2-3; 8 bases agree with TRBD1. This CDR3 has 16 amino acids. V shed 5 bases and J 3 bases; nucleotides not matched to a gene: 10. The CDR3 DNA reads as TGTGCCAGCAGTCACCAAGACAGGGGAAGAACAGATACGCAGTATTTT. It codes for CASSHQDRGRTDTQYF.

The CDR3 loop is CASSLVALGRGRSETQYF. The CDR3 DNA reads as TGTGCCAGCAGCTTAGTAGCCCTTGGGCGGGGTCGGTCGGAGACCCAGTACTTC. V and J are TRBV7-2 and TRBJ2-7; possible D gene TRBD2, 6 bases. The J call is in doubt because the DNA end fits TRBJ2-5 better. In germline, CDR1 is SGHTA, CDR2 FQGNSA. The CDR3 has 18 residues.